The 3 T cell receptor beta chains below come from one sample, sequenced in a study of cytotoxic CD8 clonotypes in ibrutinib-treated CLL. The repertoire was sequenced with immunoSEQ multiplex PCR; TCRdb's copy has only in-frame clones and lacks some. The sample holds tens of thousands of clones, approximately 74% seen once. The specimen was PBMCs, collected after 12 months of ibrutinib treatment. These TCRs come from a human donor with chronic lymphocytic leukemia.

The CDR3 loop reads CASSLADAGDPPEQFF. The CDR3, as DNA: TGTGCCAGCAGCTTAGCAGATGCGGGAGATCCCCCTGAGCAGTTCTTC. The genes are TRBV7-2 and TRBJ2-1, with 7 bases matching TRBD2. J was trimmed by 9 bases and V by 0 bases; bases with no gene match: 11. Germline assignment: CDR1 SGHTA and CDR2 FQGNSA. This CDR3 comprises 16 residues.

The rearrangement links TRBV29-1 to TRBJ1-4; D is unclear. CDR1 is SQVTM, CDR2 ANQGSEA, per germline. V lost 3 bases and J lost 5, with 13 bases in between. The CDR3 contains 14 residues. The CDR3 is CSVEGTDRNEKLFF. In nucleotides, the CDR3 is TGCAGCGTTGAGGGAACAGACCGAAATGAAAAACTGTTTTTT.

V gene TRBV5-1 combines with J gene TRBJ2-1; TRBD2 agrees at 13 bases. This CDR3 is 16 amino acids long. V dropped 4 bases and J dropped 9; count of bases not matched to a gene: 10. Germline-derived CDR1 and CDR2 are SGHRS and YFSETQ. In DNA, the CDR3 is TGCGCCAGCAGCCCACTAGCGGGAGGGCCTCCGGGTGAGCAGTTCTTC. Protein product: CASSPLAGGPPGEQFF.